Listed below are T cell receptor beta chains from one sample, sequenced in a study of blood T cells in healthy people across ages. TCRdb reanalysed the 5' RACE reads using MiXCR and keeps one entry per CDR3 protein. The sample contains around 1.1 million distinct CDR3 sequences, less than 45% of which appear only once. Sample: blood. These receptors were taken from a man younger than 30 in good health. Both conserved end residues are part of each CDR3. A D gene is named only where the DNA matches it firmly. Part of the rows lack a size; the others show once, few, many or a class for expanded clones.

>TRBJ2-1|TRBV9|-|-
CASSVGGSRDYNEQFF
TGTGCCAGCAGCGTAGGGGGTAGCAGGGATTACAATGAGCAGTTCTTC
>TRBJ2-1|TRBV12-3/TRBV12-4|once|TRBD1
CASRTGTGCNNEQFF
TGTGCCAGCAGAACCGGGACAGGGTGCAACAATGAGCAGTTCTTC
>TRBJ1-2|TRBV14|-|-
CASSHPGHSYTF
TGTGCCAGCAGCCACCCGGGACACAGTTACACCTTC
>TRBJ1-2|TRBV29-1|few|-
CSVEGRPYGYTF
TGCAGCGTTGAAGGGCGGCCCTATGGCTACACCTTC
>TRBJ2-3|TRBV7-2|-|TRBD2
CASSATGTSRGEDTQYF
TGTGCCAGCAGCGCCACCGGGACTAGCCGGGGGGAAGATACGCAGTATTTT
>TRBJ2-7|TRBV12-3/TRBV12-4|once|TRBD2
CASSFLTSGRSTYEQYF
TGTGCCAGCAGTTTCCTGACTAGCGGGAGGTCAACCTACGAGCAGTACTTC
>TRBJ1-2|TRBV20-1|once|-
CSAATKQGDGYTF
TGCAGTGCCGCCACAAAACAGGGCGATGGCTACACCTTC
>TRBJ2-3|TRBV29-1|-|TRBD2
CSVEDGLVRTDTQYF
TGCAGCGTTGAAGATGGACTAGTTCGCACAGATACGCAGTATTTT
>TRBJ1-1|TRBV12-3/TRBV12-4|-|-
CASNTQGKAEAFF
TGTGCCAGCAATACTCAGGGGAAGGCTGAAGCTTTCTTT
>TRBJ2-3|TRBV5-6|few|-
CASSTGRLRTDTQYF
TGTGCCAGCAGCACCGGACGGCTTCGCACAGATACGCAGTATTTT
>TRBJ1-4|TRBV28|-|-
CASRSVDQGEKLFF
TGTGCCAGCAGGTCGGTAGACCAGGGTGAAAAACTGTTTTTT
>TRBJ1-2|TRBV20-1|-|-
CSARDGEGYTF
TGCAGTGCTAGAGATGGGGAAGGCTACACCTTC
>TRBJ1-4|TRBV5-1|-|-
CASSQDRSKLFF
TGCGCCAGCAGCCAAGACCGGAGTAAACTGTTTTTT